These T cell receptor beta chains were read from a single sample in a study of blood T cells in healthy people across ages. Via MiXCR, TCRdb re-called the 5' RACE reads, giving one row per CDR3 protein. The sample records 1.2 million to 1.5 million distinct CDR3 sequences, 45% to 70% being singletons. Sequencing was done on a sample of blood. The receptors come from a man between 18 and 29 years old in good health. Each CDR3 is given with its conserved first and last residue. Fields, in order: J gene, clone size, V gene, D gene, CDR3 protein, CDR3 DNA. D genes are given only for firm matches. Size tells how often a clone was seen (once, few, many) or the class of an expanded clone, and some rows leave it out.

>TRBJ2-7|NA|TRBV4-1|NA
CASSHPGDSYEQYF
TGCGCCAGCAGCCATCCGGGAGATTCTTACGAGCAGTACTTC
>TRBJ1-4|NA|TRBV28|NA
CASSPGYGNEKLFF
TGTGCCAGCAGCCCAGGGTATGGGAATGAAAAACTGTTTTTT
>TRBJ2-1|once|TRBV6-2/TRBV6-3|NA
CASVNGKSSYNEQFF
TGTGCCAGCGTGAACGGAAAGAGCTCCTACAATGAGCAGTTCTTC
>TRBJ2-7|few|TRBV7-6|TRBD2
CASSFSGSNGYEQYF
TGTGCCAGCAGCTTTAGCGGGAGTAACGGCTACGAGCAGTACTTC
>TRBJ1-2|NA|TRBV15|NA
CATSTLRGEGAGYTF
TGTGCCACCAGCACCCTTAGAGGGGAGGGAGCTGGCTACACCTTC
>TRBJ1-2|few|TRBV4-1|NA
CASSQTALGGYTF
TGCGCCAGCAGCCAAACGGCACTCGGCGGCTACACCTTC
>TRBJ2-1|NA|TRBV24-1|NA
CATSDAGTQETQFF
TGTGCCACCAGTGACGCCGGAACACAAGAGACCCAGTTCTTC
>TRBJ2-5|NA|TRBV4-1|NA
CASSPRQGGQETQYF
TGCGCCAGCAGCCCTAGACAGGGAGGACAAGAGACCCAGTACTTC
>TRBJ1-4|few|TRBV2|TRBD1
CASRRDSLNEKLFF
TGTGCCAGCAGGCGGGACAGCTTAAATGAAAAACTGTTTTTT
>TRBJ2-7|NA|TRBV29-1|NA
CSVVGGGLQYSYEQYF
TGCAGCGTTGTAGGCGGTGGTCTCCAATACTCCTACGAGCAGTACTTC
>TRBJ2-4|NA|TRBV29-1|TRBD1
CSVTDRENNIQYF
TGCAGCGTTACGGACAGGGAAAATAACATTCAGTACTTC
>TRBJ2-3|NA|TRBV7-2|NA
CASSPPDADTQYF
TGTGCCAGCAGCCCCCCAGACGCAGATACGCAGTATTTT
>TRBJ1-1|NA|TRBV20-1|TRBD1
CSARDREYTEAFF
TGCAGTGCCCGCGACAGGGAGTACACTGAAGCTTTCTTT
>TRBJ2-7|few|TRBV7-6|NA
CASSSRGGSYEQYF
TGTGCCAGCAGCTCTAGGGGGGGCTCCTACGAGCAGTACTTC
>TRBJ2-7|once|TRBV11-2|NA
CASSLVTQSSYEQYF
TGTGCCAGCAGCTTAGTAACGCAAAGCAGCTACGAGCAGTACTTC
>TRBJ1-4|NA|TRBV20-1|NA
CSASGGARSEKLFF
TGCAGTGCTAGCGGGGGGGCGCGGAGTGAAAAACTGTTTTTT
>TRBJ2-7|NA|TRBV29-1|TRBD2
CSVELPDGGDYEQYF
TGCAGCGTTGAACTGCCGGACGGGGGGGATTACGAGCAGTACTTC
>TRBJ1-2|few|TRBV20-1|NA
CSARRQGGYGYTF
TGCAGTGCTAGGCGGCAGGGCGGCTATGGCTACACCTTC
>TRBJ2-5|few|TRBV11-2|TRBD2
CASSKGLAAQETQYF
TGTGCCAGCAGTAAGGGACTAGCGGCGCAAGAGACCCAGTACTTC
>TRBJ1-4|NA|TRBV4-3|TRBD1
CASSQDLDRGDEKLFF
TGCGCCAGCAGCCAAGATCTGGACAGGGGGGATGAAAAACTGTTTTTT
>TRBJ2-3|NA|TRBV4-3|NA
CASSQSTRSDTQYF
TGCGCCAGCAGCCAATCAACTAGGTCAGATACGCAGTATTTT
>TRBJ1-2|NA|TRBV7-2|TRBD1
CASSLGQGGRGYGYTF
TGTGCCAGCAGCTTGGGACAGGGGGGTCGTGGCTATGGCTACACCTTC
>TRBJ1-1|NA|TRBV10-3|TRBD1
CATGQGPSNTEAFF
TGTGCCACGGGACAGGGGCCTTCAAACACTGAAGCTTTCTTT
>TRBJ2-3|NA|TRBV11-2|TRBD1
CASRLAGTGWTDTQYF
TGTGCCAGCAGGCTCGCCGGGACAGGGTGGACAGATACGCAGTATTTT
>TRBJ1-2|once|TRBV6-2/TRBV6-3|TRBD1
CASSEDRDRGRRGYGYTF
TGTGCCAGCAGTGAGGACCGGGACAGGGGGCGCCGTGGCTATGGCTACACCTTC
>TRBJ2-1|NA|TRBV20-1|NA
CSARPLSVEVYNEQFF
TGCAGTGCTAGGCCGTTGAGCGTCGAAGTATACAATGAGCAGTTCTTC
>TRBJ1-5|NA|TRBV20-1|NA
CSANQLDSNQPQHF
TGCAGTGCTAACCAATTGGATAGCAATCAGCCCCAGCATTTT
>TRBJ2-5|NA|TRBV14|NA
CASSPASPSAYQEIQYF
TGTGCCAGCAGCCCCGCCTCCCCATCCGCGTACCAAGAGATCCAGTACTTC
>TRBJ2-5|NA|TRBV20-1|TRBD2
CSARDWRGAETQYF
TGCAGTGCTAGAGATTGGCGGGGGGCGGAGACCCAGTACTTC
>TRBJ2-7|NA|TRBV5-1|NA
CASARQAGIYEQYF
TGCGCCAGCGCCCGGCAGGCGGGGATCTACGAGCAGTACTTC
>TRBJ2-5|NA|TRBV5-1|NA
CASSLVSGLGETQYF
TGCGCCAGCAGCTTGGTCTCGGGTTTAGGGGAGACCCAGTACTTC
>TRBJ1-2|NA|TRBV12-3/TRBV12-4|NA
CASSLDRKGNWYGYTF
TGTGCCAGCAGTTTAGACCGAAAGGGGAATTGGTATGGCTACACCTTC
>TRBJ2-3|NA|TRBV9|TRBD2
CASIPGGITDTQYF
TGTGCCAGCATCCCGGGGGGGATCACAGATACGCAGTATTTT
>TRBJ1-6|NA|TRBV2|TRBD1
CASTNPRTGSSYNSPLHF
TGTGCCAGCACCAACCCTAGGACAGGGAGCTCCTATAATTCACCCCTCCACTTT
>TRBJ2-7|NA|TRBV5-1|TRBD2
CASSQDTSGRLEQYF
TGCGCCAGCAGCCAGGATACTAGCGGGAGGCTCGAGCAGTACTTC
>TRBJ2-1|NA|TRBV7-2|TRBD2
CASSFWTSGGQGDEQFF
TGTGCCAGCAGCTTTTGGACTAGCGGGGGGCAGGGCGATGAGCAGTTCTTC
>TRBJ2-1|few|TRBV6-2/TRBV6-3|TRBD1
CASSKTGDNEQFF
TGTGCCAGCAGTAAGACAGGGGACAATGAGCAGTTCTTC
>TRBJ2-3|NA|TRBV29-1|NA
CSVSNRVGTDTQYF
TGCAGCGTTTCAAATAGGGTCGGCACAGATACGCAGTATTTT
>TRBJ2-7|NA|TRBV6-1|NA
CASSEVGVGEQYF
TGTGCCAGCAGTGAAGTAGGGGTTGGGGAGCAGTACTTC
>TRBJ2-1|few|TRBV12-3/TRBV12-4|NA
CASDRDMAYNEQFF
TGTGCCAGTGACCGGGACATGGCTTACAATGAGCAGTTCTTC
>TRBJ2-3|NA|TRBV2|NA
CAILIRADTQYF
TGTGCCATCCTAATTAGGGCAGATACGCAGTATTTT
>TRBJ2-6|NA|TRBV7-8|NA
CASSLVGGWANVLTF
TGCGCCAGCAGCTTAGTCGGGGGCTGGGCCAACGTCCTGACTTTC
>TRBJ2-7|NA|TRBV5-1|NA
CASSQFGTNEQYF
TGCGCCAGCAGCCAGTTTGGGACGAACGAGCAGTACTTC
>TRBJ1-1|NA|TRBV4-1|NA
CTSSQVSSSYTEAFF
TGCACCAGCAGCCAAGTATCCTCGAGCTACACTGAAGCTTTCTTT
>TRBJ2-1|NA|TRBV6-5|TRBD1
CASTAYGTAHNEQFF
TGTGCCAGCACCGCCTACGGGACAGCCCACAATGAGCAGTTCTTC
>TRBJ1-2|once|TRBV9|NA
CASSVEYVSSGNGYTF
TGTGCCAGCAGCGTAGAGTATGTGTCTTCTGGAAATGGCTACACCTTC
>TRBJ2-3|NA|TRBV2|NA
CTRQSGSYITDTQYF
TGTACCAGGCAGTCGGGCTCTTACATCACAGATACGCAGTATTTT
>TRBJ2-1|few|TRBV7-2|NA
CASSVGSGNNEQFF
TGTGCCAGCAGCGTAGGTAGCGGCAACAATGAGCAGTTCTTC
>TRBJ2-7|NA|TRBV11-2|TRBD1
CASSLAAGGHEQYF
TGTGCCAGCAGCTTAGCCGCAGGGGGCCACGAGCAGTACTTC
>TRBJ2-7|NA|TRBV7-9|TRBD1
CASSGQGNSPSSYEQYF
TGTGCCAGCAGTGGACAGGGAAACTCCCCGAGCTCCTACGAGCAGTACTTC
>TRBJ2-1|NA|TRBV4-1|NA
CASSRPGTYNFEQFF
TGCGCCAGCAGCCGACCCGGGACTTACAATTTTGAGCAGTTCTTC
>TRBJ1-2|few|TRBV7-9|NA
CASSLMAGYTF
TGTGCCAGCAGCTTAATGGCTGGCTACACCTTC